This T cell receptor beta chain was captured in a study of vaccination effects on CD4 cells after COVID-19. Assay: immunoSEQ multiplex PCR; the TCRdb copy retains only in-frame clones and omits some. Among 78,000 or so clones listed, 78% were seen once. Overall study findings and caveats: The study found marked clonal contraction of infection- and vaccine-induced clones late after vaccination. Small numbers of convalescent patients limited the study. It also lacked early post-infection timepoints.

Turning to this clone: Its antigen is undetermined.

Expansion with viral peptide pools was applied to antigen-specific CD4+ T cells by the ViraFEST assay prior to sequencing. It was after approximately 11 days of culture that CD4+ T cells were isolated. Having tested negative for nucleocapsid antibodies, the vaccine recipients showed no prior SARS-CoV-2 infection. Half the medium was replaced with IL-2 medium on days 3 and 7. The sequences come from CD4+ T cells from PBMCs cultured with SARS-CoV-2 spike peptides, collected before COVID-19 vaccination. The receptor was derived from a human donor who received a COVID-19 vaccine.

Here the CDR3 DNA reads TGTGCCAGCAGCTTAGTACAGGCTCAATCTGGGGCCAACGTCCTGACTTTC. Translating gives CASSLVQAQSGANVLTF. This chain joins TRBV7-6 and TRBJ2-6; possibly TRBD1 for D (5 bases). V was pared by 1 base and J by 1 base, with 11 bases between. Germline CDR1 reads SGHVS; CDR2 reads FNYEAQ. The length of the CDR3 is 17 residues.